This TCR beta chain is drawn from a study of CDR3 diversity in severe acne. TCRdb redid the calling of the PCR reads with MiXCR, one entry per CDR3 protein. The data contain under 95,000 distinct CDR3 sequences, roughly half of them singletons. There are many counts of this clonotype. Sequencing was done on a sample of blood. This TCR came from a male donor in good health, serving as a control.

The CDR3 loop is CASHNTLSTGSLNEQFF. The CDR3 DNA sequence: TGTGCCAGCCACAATACCCTATCGACCGGAAGCCTCAATGAGCAGTTCTTC. The chain employs TRBV13 and TRBJ2-1; D remains ambiguous. This CDR3 is built from 17 residues. CDR1 is PRHDT, CDR2 FYEKMQ, per germline (reference sequence). Trimming took off 8 bases at V and 6 bases at J, with 26 bases between the two ends.